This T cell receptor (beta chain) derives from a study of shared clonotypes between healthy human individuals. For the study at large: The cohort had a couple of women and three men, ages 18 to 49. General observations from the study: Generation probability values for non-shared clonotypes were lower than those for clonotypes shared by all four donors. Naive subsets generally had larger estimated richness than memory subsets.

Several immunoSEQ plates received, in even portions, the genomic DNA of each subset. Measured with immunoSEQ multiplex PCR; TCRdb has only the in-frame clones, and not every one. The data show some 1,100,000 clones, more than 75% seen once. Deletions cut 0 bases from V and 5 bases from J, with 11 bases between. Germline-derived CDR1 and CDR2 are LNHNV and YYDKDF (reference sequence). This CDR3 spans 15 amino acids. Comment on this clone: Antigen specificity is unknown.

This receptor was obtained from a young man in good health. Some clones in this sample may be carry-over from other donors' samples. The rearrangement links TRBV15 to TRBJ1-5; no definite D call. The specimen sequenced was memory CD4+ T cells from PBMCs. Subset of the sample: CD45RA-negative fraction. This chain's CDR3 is CATSRDSVTDQPQHF. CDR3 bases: TGTGCCACCAGCAGAGATTCGGTTACGGATCAGCCCCAGCATTTT.